Included here is one TCR beta chain sequence, with context. Its recognized antigen is unknown. It may be a read error: a sequence one base away is much more abundant. The germline V gene (reference sequence) gives CDR1 as SGHNT and CDR2 as YYREEE. Including cysteine and phenylalanine, the CDR3 has 15 amino acids. Only the CDR3 DNA is retained, 45 bases long and in frame from the first base. These data come from a study of tumor-infiltrating lymphocytes in primary liver carcinoma (TCRdb year 2017). Background on the whole study: Of the five patients (three men and two women, aged 30 to 69 years), four had hepatocellular carcinoma and one had combined HCC and intrahepatic cholangiocarcinoma. The five patients had tumors of stage T1-T3 N0M0, with maximum diameters ranging from about 4 to 11 cm. Roughly 3.5 to 7.5 million productive TCRbeta reads were obtained per sample, and no significant difference in read depth was found between tissue types. Across five regions of each liver tumor, along with adjacent normal tissue and blood, the study brought together TCRbeta repertoire sequencing, expression microarrays and whole-exome sequencing. A total of 35 specimens from 5 patients went through TCRbeta repertoire sequencing, namely 25 tumor regions, 5 adjacent noncancerous liver tissues and 5 peripheral blood samples. To link TCRbeta repertoire diversity with the local molecular phenotype, the roughly 23 tumor region samples were profiled using Agilent mRNA microarrays. Reproducibility between technical replicate repertoires was high, with correlation coefficients above 0.95 and mean shared-clone rates about 0.9.

Overall results and qualifications from the work: The top 250 clones accounted for a significantly greater share of the repertoire in tumors than in blood (p = 0.039). Since the samples were bulk and unsorted, there was no way to compare CD4+ and CD8+ T cell repertoires. With just four to six patients in the study, the authors point out that the findings should be validated in a larger study. Because sequencing covered only the TCR beta chain and unpaired alpha chains were not captured, true repertoire diversity is likely underestimated. Only about 8-24% of top clones were present in all five regions of a tumor, suggesting spatial heterogeneity of tumor-infiltrating T cells. Consistent with antigen-driven expansion, pairs of tumor regions showed higher repertoire overlap (mean roughly 36%) than either tumor-adjacent pairs (around 17%) or tumor-blood pairs (approximately 15%).

Starting from 500 to 650 ng total RNA, TCRbeta-specific cDNA was produced by reverse transcription with a constant-region primer and ProtoScript II reverse transcriptase. TCRbeta libraries were built with three nested multiplex PCR rounds, a slightly modified ARM-PCR procedure. Each of the first two PCR rounds ran for approximately 10 cycles and used multiplex TRBV1-TRBV30 forward primers together with a Cbeta reverse primer. Sample barcodes and Illumina adapters were added in a final 25-cycle PCR using Deep VentR polymerase. Amplicons of 200-500 bp were gel-purified with a QIAquick gel extraction kit before sequencing. An Illumina HiSeq 2500 was used to sequence the TCRbeta amplicons with 250-bp paired-end reads. As for how the authors treated the data: Trimmomatic v0.33 was used to quality-trim the reads, and FLASH v1.2.11 was used to merge paired reads so that full CDR3 sequences could be recovered. V, D and J germline segments were assigned to the rearranged TCRbeta sequences using MiGEC v1.2.1b. Clonotype statistics and Shannon-Wiener diversity indices were computed with VDJtools v1.0.0. Except for diversity analysis, only each sample's 250 most abundant clonotypes were used in subsequent analyses to reduce sampling bias. TCRdb reprocessed the public reads (quality trimming at Q25 with fastp, clone calling with MiXCR) and kept in-frame beta chains. CDR3 protein duplicates are merged, each entry listing the most common genes and DNA. The V and J calls, along with clone size, are taken from TCRdb and not from the paper's own processing. The sample table records some 110,000 distinct CDR3 sequences; about four fifths of these occur just once. The ten largest make up about 20% of the sample.

Without any cell sorting, total RNA and DNA were extracted together from around 18-30 mg of bulk tissue using the AllPrep DNA/RNA mini kit. Between late 2015 and March 2016, a few patients in China with histopathologically diagnosed primary liver carcinoma had their tumors surgically resected. Chronic HBV infection was present in the patients, and the patients were treatment-naive at sampling. Five spatially separated regions were sampled from each tumor: the superior, inferior, left-lateral and right-lateral poles, plus the tumor centre. According to histology, viable tumor cells made up more than 80% of every tumor sample. Pieces of fresh tumor and adjacent tissue were cut in half, with one half kept in RNAlater at -80 degrees C and the other half sent for histology.

The sequenced sample was liver tumor tissue from sampling region 3. The cell subset or site label, read with the paper, signifies: tumor region T3, left-lateral pole. The V and J genes are TRBV5-4 and TRBJ2-3, with the D gene call left open. This receptor was obtained from a man aged 35 to 55 with primary liver carcinoma and hepatitis B virus infection. This receptor carries the CDR3 CASSFARGNTDMQYF. The nucleotide sequence reads TGTGCCAGCAGCTTCGCCCGAGGAAACACAGATATGCAGTATTTT.